Listed below are T cell receptor beta chains from one sample, sequenced in a study of long-term antiretroviral therapy in people with HIV. Method: immunoSEQ multiplex PCR; TCRdb's copy keeps in-frame clones and lacks some. The table shows about 36,000 clones, with roughly 80% occurring only once. This sample comprised unsorted PBMCs, obtained 3.4 years after starting antiretroviral therapy. Receptor source: a man aged 25-45 years with HIV. Both conserved end residues are part of each CDR3. The D gene is left open where the match is weak. Not every row has a clone size; where given, it reads once, few, many or a size class.

TRBV30	TRBD2	TRBJ2-1	NA	TGTGCCTGGAGCGGACTAGCGGGATCCCACAATGAGCAGTTCTTC	CAWSGLAGSHNEQFF
TRBV4-3	TRBD1	TRBJ2-2	NA	TGCGCCAGCAGCCGAATTACAGGGGTCAACACCGGGGAGCTGTTTTTT	CASSRITGVNTGELFF
TRBV28	NA	TRBJ2-7	NA	TGTGCCAGCAGTCCGCCTATATCCTTCTACGAGCAGTACTTC	CASSPPISFYEQYF
TRBV7-2	NA	TRBJ1-1	NA	TGTGCCAGCAGCTTAATCGGGACTGAAGCTTTCTTT	CASSLIGTEAFF
TRBV25-1	NA	TRBJ2-1	NA	TGTGCCAGCAGTCATCGTGTCAGCGCGCGTGGTGAGCAGTTCTTC	CASSHRVSARGEQFF
TRBV4-2	TRBD1	TRBJ2-7	NA	TGTGCCAGCAGCCTCGGGACAGGGGGGGCCTACGAGCAGTACTTC	CASSLGTGGAYEQYF
TRBV2	TRBD1	TRBJ2-7	NA	TGTGCCAGCAGCCGAGGGACAGGGACAAAGCGGGGCTCCTACGAGCAGTACTTC	CASSRGTGTKRGSYEQYF
TRBV28	NA	TRBJ2-7	NA	TGTGCCAGCAGTTTACGGTACTACGAGCAGTACTTC	CASSLRYYEQYF
TRBV28	TRBD1	TRBJ1-4	few	TGTGCCAGCAGTCAGACAGGGGGCGGTGAAAAACTGTTTTTT	CASSQTGGGEKLFF
TRBV11-2	NA	TRBJ2-7	NA	TGTGCCAGCAGCCCCTCGGCTGCCTACGAGCAGTACTTC	CASSPSAAYEQYF
TRBV4-3	NA	TRBJ1-5	NA	TGCGCCAGCAGCCAAGAGGGTGGGGATCAGCCCCAGCATTTT	CASSQEGGDQPQHF
TRBV15	NA	TRBJ2-1	NA	TGTGCCACCAGCAGACTCAATGAGCAGTTCTTC	CATSRLNEQFF
TRBV5-4	NA	TRBJ2-2	NA	TGTGCCAGCAGCCCAGACACCACGAACACCGGGGAGCTGTTTTTT	CASSPDTTNTGELFF
TRBV2	TRBD1	TRBJ2-1	NA	TGTGCCAGCAGTTTGACAGGGGTTTCTTCCAATGAGCAGTTCTTC	CASSLTGVSSNEQFF
TRBV4-3	NA	TRBJ2-6	once	TGCGCCAGTTCCGATACAGGCTCTGGGGCCAACGTCCTGACTTTC	CASSDTGSGANVLTF
TRBV29-1	TRBD2	TRBJ2-7	NA	TGCAGCGCCTCGACTAGCGGGAACTACGAGCAGTACTTC	CSASTSGNYEQYF
TRBV5-6	NA	TRBJ1-1	NA	TGTGCCAGCAGCCCCGGGGCAGGGGCTATGAACACTGAAGCTTTCTTT	CASSPGAGAMNTEAFF